Reported below is one TCR beta chain. What it recognizes is unknown. V lost 4 bases and J lost 7, with 12 bases in between. The germline CDR1 and CDR2 sequences are SGHKS and YYEKEE (reference sequence). This CDR3 is 13 amino acids long. The data derive from a study of early T cells in non-severe SARS-CoV-2 infection. At the level of the study: Bulk RNA isolated from unsorted whole blood underwent sequencing; chains were not paired.

Molecules of cDNA were individually given unique molecular identifiers that were attached to them. TCRdb passed the 5' RACE reads through MiXCR, listing each CDR3 protein once. Of tens of thousands of distinct CDR3 sequences listed, over 9.5% are singletons. Regarding the study as a whole: VDJdb matching skewed toward anti-spike CD8 responses, missing private and CD4 specificities.

This sequence was found in an adult who was a healthcare worker with PCR-confirmed SARS-CoV-2 infection or an uninfected control (not recorded which). Sequencing was done on a sample of whole blood. The chain recombines TRBV5-5 with TRBJ1-5; D is unclear. Here the CDR3 reads CASSPDPRQPQHF. CDR3 bases: TGTGCCAGCAGCCCCGACCCGAGGCAGCCCCAGCATTTT.